What follows are 11 T cell receptor beta chains derived from one specimen sequenced in a study of metastatic and nonmetastatic thyroid tumors. Nobody among the patients had been given any treatment before thyroid surgery. TCRdb used MiXCR to call clones anew from the PCR reads. In the table there are some 45,000 clones, 15% to 20% of which are singletons. Sequencing was done on a sample of blood. The receptors originated from a female donor with papillary thyroid cancer or a benign thyroid nodule (not recorded which). Some clones in this sample may be carry-over from other donors' samples.

This chain joins TRBV28 and TRBJ2-7, with TRBD1 matching over 11 bases. Matching the DNA end better, TRBJ2-5 makes the J call doubtful. CDR1 MDHEN and CDR2 SYDVKM come from the germline V gene. The CDR3 is 16 amino acids. DNA of the CDR3: TGTGCCAGCAGTTATTGGACAGGGGGCGATCAAGAGACCCAGTACTTC. It specifies CASSYWTGGDQETQYF.

The chain links TRBV11-1 to TRBJ1-2; 9 bases map to TRBD1. J lost 4 bases, V lost 0 bases, and 6 bases had no gene match. The CDR3 length is 16 residues. Per the germline V gene, CDR1 is SGHAT and CDR2 is FQDESV (reference sequence). CDR3 loop: CASSLAGQGLPYGYTF. DNA for the CDR3: TGTGCCAGCAGCTTAGCGGGACAGGGACTGCCCTATGGCTACACCTTC.

This clone was seen a single time. The chain has TRBV18 and TRBJ2-5, with 11 bases lining up with TRBD1. Trimming cost V 3 bases and J 1 base; bases outside gene matches: 7. The CDR3 extends over 17 amino acids. CDR1 and CDR2 from the germline V gene are KGHSH and LQKENI. CDR3 nucleotides: TGTGCCAGCTCACCGCTCGGGACAGGGGGTACCCAAGAGACCCAGTACTTC. It codes for CASSPLGTGGTQETQYF.

The rearrangement links TRBV20-1 to TRBJ1-2; D remains ambiguous. Trimming cost V 1 base and J 3 bases, with 9 bases left between them. CDR3 length equals 13 residues. The germline V gene has CDR1 DFQATT and CDR2 SNEGSKA (reference sequence). CDR3 nucleotides: TGCAGTGCTAGAGCAAAGGTTGACTATGGCTACACCTTC. Translated, it gives CSARAKVDYGYTF.

The sample holds many counts of this clone. This same CDR3 is encoded by further DNA sequences in the sample. This sequence joins TRBV9 and TRBJ2-3; no definite D call. CDR1 and CDR2 from the germline V gene are SGDLS and YYNGEE. The V end was cut by 1 base, the J end by 0 bases, with 3 bases between. CDR3 size: 13 residues. The CDR3 protein is CASSVWSTDTQYF. The CDR3 DNA is TGTGCCAGCAGCGTATGGAGCACAGATACGCAGTATTTT.

This clone appeared many times. V is TRBV11-3 and J is TRBJ1-6; D possibly corresponds to TRBD1 (6 bases). The CDR3 length is 13 residues. Germline lookup yields CDR1 SGHNT and CDR2 YENEEA. Trimming shortened V by 5 bases and J by 10 bases, and 12 bases separated the two germline ends. The CDR3 sequence is CASSRGRGSPLHF. DNA of the CDR3: TGTGCCAGCAGCCGAGGCAGGGGATCACCCCTCCACTTT.

Judged by abundance, this clone is medium-sized (0.01 to 0.1%). The V call is TRBV27, the J call TRBJ1-6; no definite D call. CDR3 length: 14 residues. Germline-derived CDR1 and CDR2 are MNHEY and SMNVEV (reference sequence). The V and J ends lost 5 bases and 8 bases respectively, with 13 bases between them. The CDR3 is CASSRYEGHSPLHF. The CDR3 DNA reads TGTGCCAGCAGTCGTTACGAAGGGCATTCACCCCTCCACTTT.

This clone showed up many times. The chain couples TRBV29-1 to TRBJ2-5, with 13 bases matching TRBD2. Trimming took 5 bases from V and 5 from J; bases not matched to a gene: 14. Germline CDR1 and CDR2: SQVTM and ANQGSEA. The CDR3 spans 17 residues. CDR3 DNA: TGCAGCGTTCGTCCTGCTCAAGGACTAGCGGGAGTTGAGACCCAGTACTTC. It translates to CSVRPAQGLAGVETQYF.

This clone was found many times. This chain links TRBV3-1 with TRBJ2-7, with D maybe TRBD2 (6 bases). The CDR3 covers 12 residues. Germline V gene lookup returns CDR1 LGHDT and CDR2 YNNKEL (reference sequence). V was pared by 4 bases and J by 7 bases, with 11 bases between. CDR3 nucleotide sequence: TGTGCCAGCAGCCCCCTTGGGGGGGAGCAGTACTTC. This sequence encodes CASSPLGGEQYF.

This clone was observed at least ten times. Possible read error: a much larger clone is one base away. This chain uses TRBV27 with TRBJ2-3; D gene uncertain. The V end was cut by 3 bases, the J end by 2 bases, with 9 bases between. Germline V gene sequence: CDR1 MNHEY, CDR2 SMNVEV (reference sequence). The CDR3 is 14 residues long. DNA of the CDR3: TGTGCCAGCAGTTTTACGGGCGCCACAGATACGCAGTATTTT. Translated: CASSFTGATDTQYF.

This clone appeared many times. The CDR3: CASSFSNNQPQHF. As DNA, the CDR3 is TGTGCCAGTAGTTTTTCAAATAATCAGCCCCAGCATTTT. The chain recombines TRBV19 with TRBJ1-5; D not resolved. CDR3 length: 13 residues. The V and J ends lost 5 bases and 4 bases respectively, with 9 bases between them. Germline V gene sequence: CDR1 LNHDA, CDR2 SQIVND (reference sequence).